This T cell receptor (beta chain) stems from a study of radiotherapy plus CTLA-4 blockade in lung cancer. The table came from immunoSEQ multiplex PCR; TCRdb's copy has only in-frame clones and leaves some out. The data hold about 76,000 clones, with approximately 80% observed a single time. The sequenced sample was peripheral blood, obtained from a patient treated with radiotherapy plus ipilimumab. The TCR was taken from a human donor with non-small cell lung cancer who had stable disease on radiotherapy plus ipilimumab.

The CDR3, as DNA: TGTGCCAGCACTGCGGGCCATGGCTACACCTTC. Residues: CASTAGHGYTF. This rearrangement joins TRBV28 to TRBJ1-2; no definite D call. Germline CDR1 reads MDHEN; CDR2 reads SYDVKM. This CDR3 contains 11 residues. V dropped 7 bases and J dropped 6 bases, with 9 bases sitting between them.